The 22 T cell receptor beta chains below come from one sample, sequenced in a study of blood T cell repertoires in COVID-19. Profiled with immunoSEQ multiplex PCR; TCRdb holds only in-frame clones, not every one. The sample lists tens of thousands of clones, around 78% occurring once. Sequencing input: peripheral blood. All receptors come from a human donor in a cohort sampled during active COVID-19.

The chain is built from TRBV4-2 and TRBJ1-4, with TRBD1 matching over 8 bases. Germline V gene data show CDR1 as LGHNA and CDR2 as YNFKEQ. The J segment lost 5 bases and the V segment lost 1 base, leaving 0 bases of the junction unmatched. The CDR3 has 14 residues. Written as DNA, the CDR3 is TGTGCCAGCAGCCAAGGGACAGGGAATGAAAAACTGTTTTTT. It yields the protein CASSQGTGNEKLFF.

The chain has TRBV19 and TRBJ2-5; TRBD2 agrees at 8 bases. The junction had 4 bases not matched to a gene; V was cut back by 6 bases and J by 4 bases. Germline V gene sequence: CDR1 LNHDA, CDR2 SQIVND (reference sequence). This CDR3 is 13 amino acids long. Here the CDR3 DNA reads TGTGCCAGTAGCCCCCGGGGGGGAGAGACCCAGTACTTC. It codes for CASSPRGGETQYF.

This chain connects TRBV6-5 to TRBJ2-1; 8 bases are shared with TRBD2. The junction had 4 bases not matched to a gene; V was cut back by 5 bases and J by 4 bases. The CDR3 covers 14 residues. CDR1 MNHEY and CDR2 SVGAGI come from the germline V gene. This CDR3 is CASSRSGGYNEQFF. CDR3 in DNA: TGTGCCAGCAGTCGGAGCGGGGGATACAATGAGCAGTTCTTC.

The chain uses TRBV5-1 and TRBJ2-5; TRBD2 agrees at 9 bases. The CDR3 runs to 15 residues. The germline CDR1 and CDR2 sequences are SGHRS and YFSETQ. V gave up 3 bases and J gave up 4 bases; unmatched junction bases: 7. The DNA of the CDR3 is TGCGCCAGCAGCTACGAGCGGGGGGTAGGAGAGACCCAGTACTTC. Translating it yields CASSYERGVGETQYF. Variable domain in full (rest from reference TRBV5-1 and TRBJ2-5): KAGVTQTPRYLIKTRGQQVTLSCSPISGHRSVSWYQQTPGQGLQFLFEYFSETQRNKGNFPGRFSGRQFSNSRSEMNVSTLELGDSALYLCASSYERGVGETQYFGPGTRLLVL.

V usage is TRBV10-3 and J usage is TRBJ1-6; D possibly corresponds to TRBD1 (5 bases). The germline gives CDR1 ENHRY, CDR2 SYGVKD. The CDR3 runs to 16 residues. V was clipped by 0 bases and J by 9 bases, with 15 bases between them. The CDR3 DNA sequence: TGTGCCATCAGTGAGTCGAAGGCAGGGTCAGGTTCACCCCTCCACTTT. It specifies CAISESKAGSGSPLHF.

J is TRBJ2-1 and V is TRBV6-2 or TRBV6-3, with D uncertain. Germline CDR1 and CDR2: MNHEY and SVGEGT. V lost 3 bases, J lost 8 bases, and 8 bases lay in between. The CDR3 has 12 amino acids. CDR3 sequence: CASSYTGYEQFF. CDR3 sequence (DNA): TGTGCCAGCAGTTATACCGGGTATGAGCAGTTCTTC.

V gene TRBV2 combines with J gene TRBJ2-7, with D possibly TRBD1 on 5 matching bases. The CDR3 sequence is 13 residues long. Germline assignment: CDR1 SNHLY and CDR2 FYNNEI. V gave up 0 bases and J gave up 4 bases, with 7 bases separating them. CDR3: CASSEARQYEQYF. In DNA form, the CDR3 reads TGTGCCAGCAGTGAAGCGCGACAGTACGAGCAGTACTTC.

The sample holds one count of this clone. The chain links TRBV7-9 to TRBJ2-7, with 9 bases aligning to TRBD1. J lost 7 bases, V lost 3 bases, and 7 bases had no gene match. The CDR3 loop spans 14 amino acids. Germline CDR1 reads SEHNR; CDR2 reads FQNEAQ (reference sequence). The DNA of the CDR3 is TGTGCCAGCAGCTTGGGGACAGGGTCGGAAGAGCAGTACTTC. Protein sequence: CASSLGTGSEEQYF. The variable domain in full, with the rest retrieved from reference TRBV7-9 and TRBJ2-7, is DTGVSQNPRHKITKRGQNVTFRCDPISEHNRLYWYRQTLGQGPEFLTYFQNEAQLEKSRLLSDRFSAERPKGSFSTLEIQRTEQGDSAMYLCASSLGTGSEEQYFGPGTRLTVT.

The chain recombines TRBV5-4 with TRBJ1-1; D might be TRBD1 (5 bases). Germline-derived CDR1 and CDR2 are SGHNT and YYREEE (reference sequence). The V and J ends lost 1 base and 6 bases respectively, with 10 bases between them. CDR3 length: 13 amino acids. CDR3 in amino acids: CASSLRGLAEAFF. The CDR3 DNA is TGTGCCAGCAGCTTGAGGGGTCTCGCTGAAGCTTTCTTT.

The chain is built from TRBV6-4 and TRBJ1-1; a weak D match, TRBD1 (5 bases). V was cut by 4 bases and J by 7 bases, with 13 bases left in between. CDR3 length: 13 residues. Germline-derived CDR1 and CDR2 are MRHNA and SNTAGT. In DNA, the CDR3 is TGTGCCAGCAGTGCCACCTTTCAGGGTGAAGCTTTCTTT. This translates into CASSATFQGEAFF.

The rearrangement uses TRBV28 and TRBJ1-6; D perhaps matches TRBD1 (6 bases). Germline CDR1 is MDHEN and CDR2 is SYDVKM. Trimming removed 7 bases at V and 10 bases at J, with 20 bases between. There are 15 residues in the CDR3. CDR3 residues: CASTLGGRGDSPLHF. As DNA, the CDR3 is TGTGCCAGCACCTTAGGTGGCAGGGGAGACTCACCCCTCCACTTT.

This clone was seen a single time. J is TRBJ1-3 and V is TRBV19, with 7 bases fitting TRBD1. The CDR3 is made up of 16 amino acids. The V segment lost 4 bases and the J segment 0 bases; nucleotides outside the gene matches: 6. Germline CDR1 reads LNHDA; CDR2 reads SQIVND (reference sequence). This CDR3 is CASSKLTGSSGNTIYF. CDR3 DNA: TGTGCCAGTAGTAAACTGACAGGGAGCTCTGGAAACACCATATATTTT.

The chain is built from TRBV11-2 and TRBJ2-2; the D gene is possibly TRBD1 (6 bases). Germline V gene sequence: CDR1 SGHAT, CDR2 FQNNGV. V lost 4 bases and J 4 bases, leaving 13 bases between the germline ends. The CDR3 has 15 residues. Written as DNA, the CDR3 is TGTGCCAGCAGCTATAGACAGGATGGCACCGGGGAGCTGTTTTTT. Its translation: CASSYRQDGTGELFF.

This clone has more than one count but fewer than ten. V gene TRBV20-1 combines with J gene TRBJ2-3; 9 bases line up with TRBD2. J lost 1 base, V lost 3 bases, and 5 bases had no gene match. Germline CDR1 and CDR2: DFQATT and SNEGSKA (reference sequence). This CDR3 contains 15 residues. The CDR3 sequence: CSASSERGGTDTQYF. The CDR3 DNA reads TGCAGTGCTAGTTCGGAGCGGGGGGGCACAGATACGCAGTATTTT.

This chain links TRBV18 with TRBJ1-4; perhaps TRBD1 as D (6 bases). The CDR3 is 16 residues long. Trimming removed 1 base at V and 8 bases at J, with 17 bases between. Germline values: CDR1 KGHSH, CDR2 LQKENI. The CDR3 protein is CASSPQQGQIREKLFF. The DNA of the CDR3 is TGTGCCAGCTCACCACAACAAGGACAGATTCGAGAAAAACTGTTTTTT.

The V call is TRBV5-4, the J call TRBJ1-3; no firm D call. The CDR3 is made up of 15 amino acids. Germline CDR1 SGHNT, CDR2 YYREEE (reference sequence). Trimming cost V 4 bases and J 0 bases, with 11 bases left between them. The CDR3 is CASSIEGSSGNTIYF. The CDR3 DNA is TGTGCCAGCAGCATCGAGGGAAGCTCTGGAAACACCATATATTTT. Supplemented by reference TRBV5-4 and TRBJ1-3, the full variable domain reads ETGVTQSPTHLIKTRGQQVTLRCSSQSGHNTVSWYQQALGQGPQFIFQYYREEENGRGNFPPRFSGLQFPNYSSELNVNALELDDSALYLCASSIEGSSGNTIYFGEGSWLTVV.

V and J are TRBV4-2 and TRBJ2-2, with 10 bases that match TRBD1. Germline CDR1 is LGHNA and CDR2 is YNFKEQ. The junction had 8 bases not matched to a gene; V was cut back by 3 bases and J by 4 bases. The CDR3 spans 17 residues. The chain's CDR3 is CASSQDRGTTSTGELFF. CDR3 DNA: TGTGCCAGCAGCCAGGACAGGGGGACCACGAGCACCGGGGAGCTGTTTTTT.

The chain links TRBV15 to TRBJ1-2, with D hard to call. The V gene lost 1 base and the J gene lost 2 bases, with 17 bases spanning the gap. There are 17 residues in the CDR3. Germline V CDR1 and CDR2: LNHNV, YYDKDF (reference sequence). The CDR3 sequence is CATSRGSTWEGNYGYTF. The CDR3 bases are TGTGCCACCAGCAGAGGATCTACCTGGGAGGGAAACTATGGCTACACCTTC.

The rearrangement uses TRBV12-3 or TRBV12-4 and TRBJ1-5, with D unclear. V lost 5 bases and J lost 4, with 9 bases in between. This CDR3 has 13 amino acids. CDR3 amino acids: CASSGQPNQPQHF. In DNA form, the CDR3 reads TGTGCCAGCAGTGGGCAGCCTAATCAGCCCCAGCATTTT.

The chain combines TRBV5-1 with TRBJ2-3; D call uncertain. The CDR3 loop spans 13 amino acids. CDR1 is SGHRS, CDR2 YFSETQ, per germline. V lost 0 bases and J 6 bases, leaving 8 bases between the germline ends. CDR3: CASSLDTPDTQYF. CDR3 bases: TGCGCCAGCAGCTTGGATACTCCGGATACGCAGTATTTT.

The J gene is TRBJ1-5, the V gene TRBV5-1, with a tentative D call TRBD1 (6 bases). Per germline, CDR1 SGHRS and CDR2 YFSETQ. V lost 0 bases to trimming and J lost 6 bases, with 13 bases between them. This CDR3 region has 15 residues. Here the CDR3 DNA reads TGCGCCAGCAGCTTGGGGCCGGGGGGCGGTCAGCCCCAGCATTTT. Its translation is CASSLGPGGGQPQHF.

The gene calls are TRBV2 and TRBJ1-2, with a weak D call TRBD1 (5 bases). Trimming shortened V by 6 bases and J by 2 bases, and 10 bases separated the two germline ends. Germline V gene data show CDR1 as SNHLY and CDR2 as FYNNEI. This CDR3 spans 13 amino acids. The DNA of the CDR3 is TGTGCCAGCAGACCGGACACAAACTATGGCTACACCTTC. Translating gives CASRPDTNYGYTF.